What follows are 16 T cell receptor beta chains derived from one specimen sequenced in a study of T cell responses to AZD1222 COVID-19 vaccine. Generated by immunoSEQ multiplex PCR, the TCRdb table keeps only in-frame clones and is missing some. Of fewer than 180,000 clones in the sample, approximately 90% were seen once. The source was peripheral blood, collected 28 days after the second AZD1222 dose. The receptors stem from an adult who received the AZD1222 COVID-19 vaccine.

The V call is TRBV19, the J call TRBJ1-2, with D perhaps TRBD1 (6 bases). Deletions cut 9 bases from V and 6 bases from J, with 17 bases between. The CDR3 totals 13 residues. The germline V gene encodes CDR1 LNHDA and CDR2 SQIVND (reference sequence). This chain's CDR3 is CASRAPGTNGYTF. In DNA, the CDR3 is TGTGCCAGCCGAGCTCCCGGGACAAATGGCTACACCTTC. Drawing the rest from reference TRBV19 and TRBJ1-2, the complete variable domain is DGGITQSPKYLFRKEGQNVTLSCEQNLNHDAMYWYRQDPGQGLRLIYYSQIVNDFQKGDIAEGYSVSREKKESFPLTVTSAQKNPTAFYLCASRAPGTNGYTFGSGTRLTVV.

The CDR3 DNA reads TGTGCCAGCAGCGAATTACAGGGGTCTAATGAAAAACTGTTTTTT. It is translated as CASSELQGSNEKLFF. The V call is TRBV5-6, the J call TRBJ1-4; 7 bases map to TRBD1. Germline trimming cut 4 bases from V and 3 bases from J; bases unmatched to any gene: 6. The CDR3 is made up of 15 amino acids. Germline V lookup: CDR1 SGHDT, CDR2 YYEEEE.

The chain employs TRBV28 and TRBJ1-3; maybe TRBD1 (6 bases). In germline, CDR1 is MDHEN, CDR2 SYDVKM. Trimming shortened V by 8 bases and J by 0 bases, and 17 bases separated the two germline ends. The CDR3 covers 16 residues. This CDR3 is CASGGADSISGNTIYF. CDR3 bases: TGTGCCAGCGGGGGGGCGGACAGTATCTCTGGAAACACCATATATTTT.

This sequence joins TRBV5-1 and TRBJ2-1, with a tentative D call TRBD2 (5 bases). This CDR3 region has 14 residues. V was trimmed by 0 bases and J by 5 bases, leaving 9 bases between them. Germline V gives CDR1 SGHRS, CDR2 YFSETQ. The CDR3 region is CASSLEGLDNEQFF. As DNA, the CDR3 is TGCGCCAGCAGCTTGGAAGGACTGGACAATGAGCAGTTCTTC.

The chain uses TRBV4-1 and TRBJ2-7; 12 nucleotides agree with TRBD2. The CDR3 runs 14 residues. Trimming at V came to 4 bases and at J to 6 bases, leaving 4 bases not matched to a gene. Looked up from germline, CDR1 is MGHRA and CDR2 is YSYEKL. CDR3 in DNA: TGCGCCAGCAGCCCAGCTAGCGGGAGGGCCGAGCAGTACTTC. It yields the protein CASSPASGRAEQYF.

The rearrangement links TRBV6-5 to TRBJ1-5; tentatively, D is TRBD1 (5 bases). This CDR3 is built from 16 residues. V gave up 4 bases and J gave up 4 bases, with 17 bases separating them. The germline V gene encodes CDR1 MNHEY and CDR2 SVGAGI. CDR3 loop: CASSSRIGDGNQPQHF. DNA for the CDR3: TGTGCCAGCAGTTCCAGAATCGGGGACGGGAATCAGCCCCAGCATTTT.

V usage is TRBV4-2 and J usage is TRBJ1-2; 7 positions match TRBD1. CDR1 is LGHNA and CDR2 is YNFKEQ in the germline V gene. CDR3 size: 13 residues. J was trimmed by 6 bases and V by 1 base; bases with no gene match: 2. This CDR3 reads CASSQATGDGYTF. CDR3 nucleotide sequence: TGTGCCAGCAGCCAAGCAACAGGGGATGGCTACACCTTC.

In DNA, the CDR3 is TGCGCCAGCAGGGGGCAGGGATCTGAAGCTTTCTTT. Translated, it gives CASRGQGSEAFF. The chain recombines TRBV5-1 with TRBJ1-1, with D possibly being TRBD1 (5 bases). V dropped 5 bases and J dropped 6 bases, with 11 bases sitting between them. CDR1 is SGHRS, CDR2 YFSETQ, per germline. This CDR3 contains 12 residues.

The gene calls are TRBV21-1 and TRBJ1-1; TRBD1 was called by the table and not checked on the DNA. TRBV21-1 is termed a pseudogene. The CDR3 spans 21 residues. This CDR3 is CASSKGGTRQGRRGMNTEAFF. The CDR3 DNA reads as TGTGCCAGCAGCAAAGGGGGTACTAGACAGGGCAGGAGGGGCATGAACACTGAAGCTTTCTTT.

V is TRBV7-9 and J is TRBJ2-1, with 8 bases aligning to TRBD1. The CDR3 spans 14 residues. The junction had 7 bases not matched to a gene; V was cut back by 5 bases and J by 7 bases. CDR1 and CDR2 (germline): SEHNR, FQNEAQ (reference sequence). CDR3: CASSPDRVGNEQFF. The CDR3 DNA sequence: TGTGCCAGCAGCCCGGACAGGGTGGGTAATGAGCAGTTCTTC.

V is TRBV29-1 and J is TRBJ2-7; D uncertain. Germline loops: CDR1 SQVTM, CDR2 ANQGSEA. The CDR3 is made up of 13 amino acids. V was cut by 6 bases and J by 0 bases, with 12 bases left in between. CDR3 bases: TGCAGCGTCTGGCAGGCTGACTCCTACGAGCAGTACTTC. It translates to CSVWQADSYEQYF.

The rearrangement links TRBV2 to TRBJ1-1; no reliable D call. With 4 bases removed from V and 0 bases from J, the gap between germline ends came to 6 bases. This CDR3 has 13 residues. The germline CDR1 and CDR2 sequences are SNHLY and FYNNEI. CDR3 nucleotide sequence: TGTGCCAGCAGTGCACCGGTGAACACTGAAGCTTTCTTT. Its translation: CASSAPVNTEAFF.

The CDR3 nucleotides read TGTGCCACCAGTTGGGGAACCGGGGAGCTGTTTTTT. This translates into CATSWGTGELFF. The chain couples TRBV15 to TRBJ2-2; D gene uncertain. Germline V gives CDR1 LNHNV, CDR2 YYDKDF (reference sequence). This CDR3 is 12 amino acids long. V lost 6 bases and J lost 5, with 7 bases in between.

V gene TRBV7-8 combines with J gene TRBJ1-5; TRBD1 agrees at 7 bases. The V segment lost 4 bases and the J segment 5 bases; nucleotides outside the gene matches: 11. The germline gives CDR1 SGHVS, CDR2 FQNEAQ. The CDR3 extends over 16 amino acids. CDR3 bases: TGTGCCAGCAGCTCAAGGGTGGCAGGGGGAGATCAGCCCCAGCATTTT. Protein sequence: CASSSRVAGGDQPQHF.

About this clone: Other nucleotide sequences from this sample produce the same CDR3. This chain links TRBV7-9 with TRBJ1-1; no reliable D call. Trimming took 1 base from V and 7 from J, leaving 4 bases between them. The germline V gene has CDR1 SEHNR and CDR2 FQNEAQ (reference sequence). The CDR3 sequence is 11 residues long. The CDR3 sequence is CASSLGVEAFF. Here the CDR3 DNA reads TGTGCCAGCAGCTTAGGGGTTGAAGCTTTCTTT.

The chain combines TRBV28 with TRBJ1-1; D not resolved. The CDR3 is made up of 14 amino acids. Germline V gives CDR1 MDHEN, CDR2 SYDVKM. The V gene lost 2 bases and the J gene lost 0 bases, with 7 bases spanning the gap. The CDR3 reads CASSLAAMNTEAFF. The CDR3 DNA follows: TGTGCCAGCAGTTTAGCAGCCATGAACACTGAAGCTTTCTTT.